The 5 T cell receptor beta chains below were found in one sample sequenced in a study of OX40 agonist ivuxolimab in advanced cancers. Generated by immunoSEQ multiplex PCR, the TCRdb table keeps only in-frame clones and is missing some. The table includes roughly 32,000 clones, around 82% detected once. The sample here was CD4+ or CD8+ T cells sorted from blood, taken in a trial of the OX40 agonist ivuxolimab. The origin of the receptors is an adult with an advanced solid tumor such as melanoma, head and neck, liver or kidney cancer.

This chain joins TRBV4-3 and TRBJ2-7; D unclear. V lost 4 bases, J lost 2 bases, and 9 bases lay in between. This CDR3 has 13 residues. Per the germline V gene, CDR1 is LGHNA and CDR2 is YSLEER. This CDR3 is CASSPGRTYEQYF. As DNA, the CDR3 is TGCGCCAGCAGCCCAGGACGGACCTACGAGCAGTACTTC.

This chain connects TRBV27 to TRBJ1-2, with D perhaps matching TRBD1 (5 bases). The V gene's germline CDR1 is MNHEY and CDR2 SMNVEV (reference sequence). This CDR3 is 13 amino acids long. The germline V and J ends were trimmed by 2 bases and 6 bases, with 10 bases remaining between them. The CDR3 nucleotides read TGTGCCAGCAGTTTAGGGGGTTCGGATGGCTACACCTTC. Translating gives CASSLGGSDGYTF.

The rearrangement joins TRBV5-1 to TRBJ1-1, with D perhaps matching TRBD1 (5 bases). Germline V gene sequence: CDR1 SGHRS, CDR2 YFSETQ. The CDR3 length is 16 residues. Trimming stripped 2 bases from V and 0 bases from J, with 14 bases between. CDR3 protein: CASSFGRERMNTEAFF. For the CDR3, the DNA is TGCGCCAGCAGCTTTGGCAGGGAGAGGATGAACACTGAAGCTTTCTTT.

CDR3 protein: CASSEDRGSTDTQYF. In nucleotides, the CDR3 is TGTGCCAGCAGTGAAGATCGGGGTAGCACAGATACGCAGTATTTT. V usage is TRBV6-1 and J usage is TRBJ2-3; maybe TRBD2 (5 bases). Trimming pared 1 base from V and 0 bases from J, leaving 8 bases between. In germline, CDR1 is MNHNS, CDR2 SASEGT. This CDR3 region has 15 residues.

J is TRBJ2-1 and V is TRBV4-1; no definite D call. The CDR3 length is 13 residues. The V and J ends lost 1 base and 7 bases respectively, with 8 bases between them. CDR1 and CDR2 (germline): MGHRA, YSYEKL. The CDR3 nucleotides read TGCGCCAGCAGCCAAGTTCCGCCAAATGAGCAGTTCTTC. Translating gives CASSQVPPNEQFF.